The 29 T cell receptor beta chains below come from one sample, sequenced in a study of T cells after yellow fever vaccination. TCRdb re-called the 5' RACE reads with MiXCR, one entry per CDR3 protein. The profile shows fewer than 500,000 distinct CDR3 sequences, over 15% of them singletons. The sequences come from PBMCs, collected before the yellow fever booster vaccination. These receptors came from a man aged 18 to 29 who received the YFV17D yellow fever vaccine.

In its sample, this clonotype ranks as medium-sized. The CDR3 sequence is CSVGISGRTDTQYF. CDR3 in DNA: TGCAGCGTTGGAATTAGCGGAAGGACAGATACGCAGTATTTT. V is TRBV29-1 and J is TRBJ2-3; the D gene is possibly TRBD2 (6 bases). The CDR3 is 14 residues long. Trimming shortened V by 4 bases and J by 3 bases, and 14 bases separated the two germline ends. Per germline, CDR1 SQVTM and CDR2 ANQGSEA.

This clonotype occurred a few times. The chain recombines TRBV5-1 with TRBJ2-2; D might be TRBD2 (6 bases). The CDR3 sequence is 14 residues long. Germline CDR1 is SGHRS and CDR2 is YFSETQ. Trimming cost V 5 bases and J 6 bases, with 14 bases left between them. The CDR3 here is CASSPWEAAGELFF. In nucleotides, the CDR3 is TGCGCCAGCAGTCCATGGGAGGCGGCCGGGGAGCTGTTTTTT.

This chain joins TRBV20-1 and TRBJ2-1, with a weak D call TRBD2 (5 bases). V was trimmed by 6 bases and J by 6 bases, leaving 15 bases between them. Germline CDR1 DFQATT, CDR2 SNEGSKA (reference sequence). The CDR3 has 13 residues. The DNA of the CDR3 is TGCAGTGCCCCTCGGGGAGAGTCCAATGAGCAGTTCTTC. Translating it yields CSAPRGESNEQFF.

In this sample, this clonotype turned up a few times. J is TRBJ2-3 and V is TRBV12-3 or TRBV12-4; 7 nucleotides line up with TRBD1. V trimming: 4 bases; J trimming: 6 bases; junction bases outside the gene matches: 13. There are 16 residues in the CDR3. The CDR3 region is CASSSTGATGLDTQYF. In DNA, the CDR3 is TGTGCCAGCAGTTCTACAGGGGCAACGGGGCTCGATACGCAGTATTTT.

The table lists this clonotype with many counts. The V call is TRBV24-1, the J call TRBJ2-1; D possibly uses TRBD1 or TRBD2 (5 bases each). The CDR3 extends over 14 amino acids. Germline loops: CDR1 KGHDR, CDR2 SFDVKD. V was clipped by 4 bases and J by 10 bases, with 16 bases between them. The DNA for the CDR3 is TGTGCCACCAGTGAGGGGCATGGGGAGTCGGAGCAGTTCTTC. It codes for CATSEGHGESEQFF.

The sample holds a few counts of this clonotype. This sequence joins TRBV5-1 and TRBJ2-3; D is perhaps TRBD2 (5 bases). CDR1 is SGHRS and CDR2 is YFSETQ in the germline V gene. V lost 7 bases and J 5 bases, leaving 11 bases between the germline ends. This CDR3 has 12 residues. CDR3 sequence reads: CASALRGDTQYF. The CDR3 DNA sequence: TGCGCCAGCGCCCTACGGGGAGATACGCAGTATTTT.

The chain couples TRBV14 to TRBJ2-6; D remains unclear. V was pared by 4 bases and J by 6 bases, with 16 bases between. Germline V gene lookup returns CDR1 SGHDN and CDR2 FVKESK. The CDR3 sequence is 16 residues long. CDR3 nucleotides: TGTGCCAGCAGCCGTAGGTACGGTTTGGCGGCCAACGTCCTGACTTTC. This translates into CASSRRYGLAANVLTF. Full variable domain (missing parts from reference TRBV14 and TRBJ2-6): EAGVTQFPSHSVIEKGQTVTLRCDPISGHDNLYWYRRVMGKEIKFLLHFVKESKQDESGMPNNRFLAERTGGTYSTLKVQPAELEDSGVYFCASSRRYGLAANVLTFGAGSRLTVL.

The chain combines TRBV21-1 with TRBJ1-5; the table's D call of TRBD1 was not tested on the DNA. TRBV21-1 is annotated as a pseudogene. This CDR3 region has 15 residues. The CDR3 spells CASSSDRNSNQPQHF. CDR3 nucleotides: TGTGCCAGCAGCTCGGACAGGAATAGCAATCAGCCCCAGCATTTT.

This chain uses TRBV5-4 with TRBJ2-3; D tentatively fits TRBD1 or TRBD2 (5 bases each). Trimming removed 2 bases from V and 4 bases from J, with 11 bases in between. The germline gives CDR1 SGHNT, CDR2 YYREEE (reference sequence). The CDR3 consists of 14 residues. CDR3 DNA sequence: TGTGCCAGCAGCTTCTATGTGGGGGCAGATACGCAGTATTTT. Protein sequence: CASSFYVGADTQYF.

This clonotype was counted only a few times. The chain is built from TRBV6-5 and TRBJ2-3; D might be TRBD1 (6 bases). V was pared by 0 bases and J by 3 bases, with 16 bases between. The V gene's germline CDR1 is MNHEY and CDR2 SVGAGI. The CDR3 covers 17 residues. The CDR3 region is CASSYSMLGALTDTQYF. The CDR3 coding sequence is TGTGCCAGCAGTTACTCGATGTTGGGGGCTTTGACAGATACGCAGTATTTT.

This chain uses TRBV5-1 with TRBJ1-1, with 8 bases matching TRBD1. V trimming: 3 bases; J trimming: 5 bases; junction bases outside the gene matches: 9. The CDR3 covers 15 residues. Germline lookup yields CDR1 SGHRS and CDR2 YFSETQ. The CDR3 is CASSWTGWGETEAFF. The CDR3 region has the DNA TGCGCCAGCAGCTGGACAGGGTGGGGCGAAACTGAAGCTTTCTTT.

This clonotype was picked up many times. The chain is built from TRBV6-5 and TRBJ2-1, with 12 bases identical to TRBD1. Trimming took 5 bases from V and 10 from J; bases not matched to a gene: 6. Germline lookup yields CDR1 MNHEY and CDR2 SVGAGI. The CDR3 sequence is 14 residues long. The CDR3 spells CASSLGQGAVEQFF. DNA of the CDR3: TGTGCCAGCAGTCTGGGACAGGGGGCAGTCGAGCAGTTCTTC.

V usage is TRBV6-2 or TRBV6-3 and J usage is TRBJ2-1; 7 nucleotides line up with TRBD1. The CDR3 runs 15 residues. The germline CDR1 and CDR2 sequences are MNHEY and SVGEGT. The V segment lost 7 bases and the J segment 6 bases; nucleotides outside the gene matches: 12. CDR3: CASNEWGTVLNEQFF. CDR3 DNA sequence: TGTGCCAGCAACGAATGGGGGACAGTACTCAATGAGCAGTTCTTC.

The CDR3 nucleotides are TGCGCCAGCAGCTTGGATCCGGGAGACTCTGGCTACACCTTC. Its translation: CASSLDPGDSGYTF. This rearrangement joins TRBV5-1 to TRBJ1-2; D ambiguous. V was clipped by 0 bases and J by 7 bases, with 13 bases between them. CDR3 size: 14 residues. CDR1 and CDR2 (germline): SGHRS, YFSETQ.

This clonotype has more than one count but fewer than ten. The rearrangement links TRBV20-1 to TRBJ2-3, with 8 bases aligning to TRBD2. CDR1 and CDR2 (germline): DFQATT, SNEGSKA (reference sequence). CDR3 length equals 13 residues. Trimming took 6 bases from V and 4 from J; bases not matched to a gene: 6. CDR3 protein: CSAGGVGADTQYF. CDR3 bases: TGCAGTGCCGGGGGGGTGGGGGCAGATACGCAGTATTTT.

The V call is TRBV4-1, the J call TRBJ2-7, with TRBD2 matching 11 bases. The CDR3 runs 17 residues. After removal of 5 bases from V and 4 bases from J, the junction contained 13 bases not matched to a gene. Germline V gene lookup returns CDR1 MGHRA and CDR2 YSYEKL. CDR3 loop: CASSYTPPSGGPYEQYF. CDR3 coding DNA: TGCGCCAGCAGCTACACCCCGCCTAGCGGGGGGCCTTACGAGCAGTACTTC.

This rearrangement joins TRBV7-2 to TRBJ1-3; the D is unclear. Germline loops: CDR1 SGHTA, CDR2 FQGNSA. V was trimmed by 6 bases and J by 1 base, leaving 13 bases between them. This CDR3 contains 15 residues. CDR3 in amino acids: CASRRGGRSGNTIYF. The CDR3 nucleotides are TGTGCCAGCAGGCGGGGAGGACGGTCTGGAAACACCATATATTTT.

This clonotype was seen a few times. The chain uses TRBV29-1 and TRBJ2-7; 9 nucleotides align to TRBD1. The CDR3 has 13 amino acids. After removal of 5 bases from V and 3 bases from J, the junction contained 5 bases not matched to a gene. CDR1 and CDR2 (germline): SQVTM, ANQGSEA. DNA of the CDR3: TGCAGCGTTACAGGGGGCGCTCGCTACGAGCAGTACTTC. This encodes CSVTGGARYEQYF.

This clonotype has more than one count but fewer than ten. V gene TRBV12-3 or TRBV12-4 combines with J gene TRBJ1-6; D may be TRBD1 (6 bases). CDR3 size: 15 residues. V lost 5 bases to trimming and J lost 8 bases, with 16 bases between them. The CDR3, as DNA: TGTGCCAGCAGTCTACAGGGTAAGGGGTATTCACCCCTCCACTTT. It is translated as CASSLQGKGYSPLHF.

V usage is TRBV4-1 and J usage is TRBJ2-7; unclear D gene. V lost 3 bases and J lost 5, with 26 bases in between. CDR3 length: 18 amino acids. CDR1 is MGHRA and CDR2 is YSYEKL in the germline V gene. The CDR3 region is CASSQVVGSATPTDEQYF. The CDR3 nucleotides are TGCGCCAGCAGCCAGGTCGTGGGGTCCGCAACACCCACCGACGAGCAGTACTTC.

There are many counts of this clonotype. The V and J genes are TRBV5-1 and TRBJ2-2; possibly TRBD2 for D (6 bases). Germline CDR1 is SGHRS and CDR2 is YFSETQ. This CDR3 has 15 amino acids. Trimming removed 4 bases from V and 2 bases from J, with 12 bases in between. The CDR3 coding sequence is TGCGCCAGCAGCCGGGACTCCCCTAACACCGGGGAGCTGTTTTTT. This translates into CASSRDSPNTGELFF.

This clonotype was seen more than once but under ten times. This chain uses TRBV4-1 with TRBJ2-4; perhaps TRBD1 as D (5 bases). The CDR3 runs to 13 residues. Between the trimmed V and J ends, which lost 2 bases and 8 bases, there was a span of 10 bases. Germline V lookup: CDR1 MGHRA, CDR2 YSYEKL. CDR3: CASSQLLQDIQYF. The CDR3, as DNA: TGCGCCAGCAGCCAACTCCTACAGGACATTCAGTACTTC.

The chain joins TRBV6-6 to TRBJ2-7; D perhaps matches TRBD1 (5 bases). V lost 7 bases and J lost 2, with 12 bases in between. The length of the CDR3 is 13 residues. Germline CDR1 and CDR2: MNHNY and SVGAGI (reference sequence). CDR3 sequence (DNA): TGTGCCAGCACAACAGGAGCTGCCTACGAGCAGTACTTC. Translating gives CASTTGAAYEQYF.

This clonotype was detected a few times. The genes are TRBV20-1 and TRBJ1-1; a possible D gene is TRBD1 (6 bases). The CDR3 loop spans 13 amino acids. V was shortened by 6 bases and J by 2 bases, with 13 bases between the two germline ends. Germline CDR1 is DFQATT and CDR2 is SNEGSKA (reference sequence). The CDR3 spells CSARGESNTEAFF. The DNA for the CDR3 is TGCAGTGCCAGGGGCGAAAGTAACACTGAAGCTTTCTTT.

The chain couples TRBV6-1 to TRBJ2-1; 7 bases are shared with TRBD1. Germline values: CDR1 MNHNS, CDR2 SASEGT. This CDR3 region has 15 residues. Unmatched junction bases numbered 6, after V lost 4 bases and J lost 3 bases. The CDR3 here is CASSGGGNLYNEQFF. CDR3 DNA sequence: TGTGCCAGCAGTGGAGGGGGCAATCTCTACAATGAGCAGTTCTTC.

This clonotype was found a few times. The chain is built from TRBV6-8 and TRBJ1-5; tentatively, D is TRBD1 (6 bases). Between the trimmed V and J ends, which lost 6 bases and 0 bases, there was a span of 15 bases. The CDR3 contains 16 residues. Germline V gene data show CDR1 as MNHGY and CDR2 as SAAAGT. CDR3 in amino acids: CASRVLGASSNQPQHF. The CDR3 coding sequence is TGTGCCAGCAGGGTCTTGGGGGCGTCTAGCAATCAGCCCCAGCATTTT.

This clonotype was seen only a few times. CDR3 bases: TGCGCCAGCAGCCAGCGACAGGGGGCTTATGAGCAGTTCTTC. Translation: CASSQRQGAYEQFF. This sequence joins TRBV4-1 and TRBJ2-1; 10 bases are a match to TRBD1. J was trimmed by 8 bases and V by 3 bases; bases with no gene match: 4. CDR1 is MGHRA, CDR2 YSYEKL, per germline. CDR3 length: 14 amino acids.

This clonotype was counted between two and nine times. The V call is TRBV6-1, the J call TRBJ2-7, with D perhaps TRBD2 (5 bases). The CDR3 contains 16 residues. Germline assignment: CDR1 MNHNS and CDR2 SASEGT. Trimming cost V 2 bases and J 3 bases, with 17 bases left between them. CDR3 in amino acids: CASSETIYAGGYEQYF. Here the CDR3 DNA reads TGTGCCAGCAGTGAAACCATCTACGCCGGAGGCTACGAGCAGTACTTC.

In its sample, this clonotype was seen a few times. V is TRBV4-3 and J is TRBJ2-7; 11 nucleotides match TRBD2. Germline-derived CDR1 and CDR2 are LGHNA and YSLEER. This CDR3 contains 15 residues. V lost 3 bases to trimming and J lost 4 bases; unmatched junction nucleotides: 5. CDR3 residues: CASSHKLAGVYEQYF. The CDR3 nucleotides are TGCGCCAGCAGCCACAAACTAGCGGGGGTGTACGAGCAGTACTTC.